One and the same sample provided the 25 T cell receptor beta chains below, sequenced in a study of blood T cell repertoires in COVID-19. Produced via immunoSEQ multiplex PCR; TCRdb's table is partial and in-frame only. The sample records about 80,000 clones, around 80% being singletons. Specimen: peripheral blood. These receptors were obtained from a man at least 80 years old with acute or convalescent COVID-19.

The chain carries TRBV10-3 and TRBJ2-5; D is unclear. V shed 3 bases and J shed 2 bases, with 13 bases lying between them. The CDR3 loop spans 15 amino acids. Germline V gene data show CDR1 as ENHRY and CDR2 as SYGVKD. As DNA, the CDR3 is TGTGCCATCAGTGACCACGACAAGGTTCAAGAGACCCAGTACTTC. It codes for CAISDHDKVQETQYF.

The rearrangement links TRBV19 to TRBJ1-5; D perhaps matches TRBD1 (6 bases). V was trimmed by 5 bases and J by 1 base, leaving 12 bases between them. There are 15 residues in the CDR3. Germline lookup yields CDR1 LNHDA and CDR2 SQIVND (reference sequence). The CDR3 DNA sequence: TGTGCCAGTAGTGATAGGGGGGGGAGCAATCAGCCCCAGCATTTT. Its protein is CASSDRGGSNQPQHF.

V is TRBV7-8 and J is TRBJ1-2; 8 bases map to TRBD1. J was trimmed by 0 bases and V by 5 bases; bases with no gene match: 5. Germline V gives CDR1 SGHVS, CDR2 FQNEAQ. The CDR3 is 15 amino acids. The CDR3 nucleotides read TGTGCCAGCAGCCAAGACAGGGGCCCTAACTATGGCTACACCTTC. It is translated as CASSQDRGPNYGYTF.

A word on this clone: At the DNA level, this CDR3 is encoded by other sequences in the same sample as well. The CDR3 region has the DNA TGTGCCAGCAGTGAAGAGAGGTACGAGCAGTACTTC. This translates into CASSEERYEQYF. The chain couples TRBV2 to TRBJ2-7; D is uncertain. Germline V gives CDR1 SNHLY, CDR2 FYNNEI. With 1 base removed from V and 4 bases from J, the gap between germline ends came to 5 bases. The CDR3 spans 12 residues.

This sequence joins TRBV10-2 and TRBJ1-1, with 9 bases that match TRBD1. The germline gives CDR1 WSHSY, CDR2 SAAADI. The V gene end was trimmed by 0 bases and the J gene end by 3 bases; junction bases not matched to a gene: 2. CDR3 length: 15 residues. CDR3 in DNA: TGCGCCAGCAGTGAGTCGAGACAGGGGGACACTGAAGCTTTCTTT. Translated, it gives CASSESRQGDTEAFF.

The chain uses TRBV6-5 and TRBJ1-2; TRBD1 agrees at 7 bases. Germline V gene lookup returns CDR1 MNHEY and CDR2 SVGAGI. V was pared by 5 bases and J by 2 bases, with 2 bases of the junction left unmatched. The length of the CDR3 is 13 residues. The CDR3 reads CASSPGGNYGYTF. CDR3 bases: TGTGCCAGCAGTCCAGGGGGGAACTATGGCTACACCTTC.

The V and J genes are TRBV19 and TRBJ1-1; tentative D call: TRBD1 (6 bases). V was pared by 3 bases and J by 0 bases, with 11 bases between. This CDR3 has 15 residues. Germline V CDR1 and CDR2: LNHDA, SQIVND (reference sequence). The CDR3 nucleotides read TGTGCCAGTAGTATCGGTGGGACATTGAACACTGAAGCTTTCTTT. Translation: CASSIGGTLNTEAFF.

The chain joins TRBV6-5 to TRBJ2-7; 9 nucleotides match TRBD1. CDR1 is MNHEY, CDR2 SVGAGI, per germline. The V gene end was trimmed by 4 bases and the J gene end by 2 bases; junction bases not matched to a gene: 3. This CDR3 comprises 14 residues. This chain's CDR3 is CASSWGQGTYEQYF. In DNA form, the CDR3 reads TGTGCCAGCAGTTGGGGACAGGGAACCTACGAGCAGTACTTC.

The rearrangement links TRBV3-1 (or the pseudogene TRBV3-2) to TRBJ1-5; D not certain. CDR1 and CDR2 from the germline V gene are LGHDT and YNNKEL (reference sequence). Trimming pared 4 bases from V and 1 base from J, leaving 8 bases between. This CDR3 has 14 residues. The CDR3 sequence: CASSPFRSNQPQHF. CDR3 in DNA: TGTGCCAGCAGCCCGTTTAGAAGCAATCAGCCCCAGCATTTT.

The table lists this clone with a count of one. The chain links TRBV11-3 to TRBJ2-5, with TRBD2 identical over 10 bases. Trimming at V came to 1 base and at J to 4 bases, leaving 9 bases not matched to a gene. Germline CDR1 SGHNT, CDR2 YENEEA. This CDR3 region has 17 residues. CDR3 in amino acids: CASSLGALAGDVETQYF. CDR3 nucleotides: TGTGCCAGCAGCTTAGGAGCCCTAGCGGGGGACGTAGAGACCCAGTACTTC.

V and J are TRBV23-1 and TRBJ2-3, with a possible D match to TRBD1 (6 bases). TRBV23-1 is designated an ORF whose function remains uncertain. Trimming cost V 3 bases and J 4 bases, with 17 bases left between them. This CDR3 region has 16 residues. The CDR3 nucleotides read TGCGCCAGCAGTCAGAACAGGGTAAGAGTGGCAGATACGCAGTATTTT. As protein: CASSQNRVRVADTQYF.

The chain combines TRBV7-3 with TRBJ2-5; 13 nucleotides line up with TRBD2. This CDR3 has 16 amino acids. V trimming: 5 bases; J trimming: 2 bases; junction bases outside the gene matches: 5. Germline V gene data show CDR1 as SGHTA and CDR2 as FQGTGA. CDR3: CASSPGGLAGQETQYF. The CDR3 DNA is TGTGCCAGCAGCCCGGGGGGACTAGCGGGACAAGAGACCCAGTACTTC.

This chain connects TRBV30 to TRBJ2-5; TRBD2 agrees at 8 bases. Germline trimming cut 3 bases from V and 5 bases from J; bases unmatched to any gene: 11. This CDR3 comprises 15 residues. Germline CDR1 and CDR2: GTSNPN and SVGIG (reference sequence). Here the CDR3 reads CAWRPLAGGRETQYF. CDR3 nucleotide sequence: TGTGCCTGGAGGCCCCTCGCGGGGGGTAGGGAGACCCAGTACTTC.

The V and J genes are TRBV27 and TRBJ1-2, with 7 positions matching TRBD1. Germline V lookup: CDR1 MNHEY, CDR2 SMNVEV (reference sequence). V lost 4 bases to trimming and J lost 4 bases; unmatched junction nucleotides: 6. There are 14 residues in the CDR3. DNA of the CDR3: TGTGCCAGCAGTTCGACAGGGCCGGCCTATGGCTACACCTTC. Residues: CASSSTGPAYGYTF.

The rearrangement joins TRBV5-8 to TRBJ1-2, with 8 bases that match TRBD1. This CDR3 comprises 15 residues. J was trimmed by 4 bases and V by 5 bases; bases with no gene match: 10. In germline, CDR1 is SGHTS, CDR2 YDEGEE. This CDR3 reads CASSRTGTSGYGYTF. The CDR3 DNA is TGTGCCAGCAGTCGGACAGGGACCTCCGGCTATGGCTACACCTTC.

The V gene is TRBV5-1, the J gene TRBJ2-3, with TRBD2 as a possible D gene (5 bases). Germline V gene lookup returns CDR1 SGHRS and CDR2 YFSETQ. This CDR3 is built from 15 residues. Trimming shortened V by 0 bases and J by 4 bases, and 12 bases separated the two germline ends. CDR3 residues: CASSLAILVADTQYF. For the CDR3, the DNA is TGCGCCAGCAGCTTGGCCATACTAGTGGCAGATACGCAGTATTTT.

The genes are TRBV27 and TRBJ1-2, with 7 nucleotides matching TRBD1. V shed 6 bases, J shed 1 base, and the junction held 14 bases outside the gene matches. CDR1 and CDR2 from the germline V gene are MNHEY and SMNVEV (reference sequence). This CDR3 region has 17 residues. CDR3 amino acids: CASSPPSRQGNNYGYTF. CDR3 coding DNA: TGTGCCAGCAGCCCCCCCTCCCGACAGGGCAATAACTATGGCTACACCTTC.

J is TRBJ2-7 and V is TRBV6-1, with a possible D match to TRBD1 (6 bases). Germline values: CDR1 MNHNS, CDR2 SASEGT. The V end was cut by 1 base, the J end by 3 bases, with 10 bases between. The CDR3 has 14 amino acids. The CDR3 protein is CASSEDGQIYEQYF. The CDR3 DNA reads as TGTGCCAGCAGTGAAGACGGACAGATCTACGAGCAGTACTTC.

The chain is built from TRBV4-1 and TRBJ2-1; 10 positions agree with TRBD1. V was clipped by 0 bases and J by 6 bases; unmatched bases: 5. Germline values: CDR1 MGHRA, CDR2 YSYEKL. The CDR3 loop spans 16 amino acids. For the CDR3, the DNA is TGCGCCAGCAGCCAAGAATCCAGGACAGGGGGCAATGAGCAGTTCTTC. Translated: CASSQESRTGGNEQFF.

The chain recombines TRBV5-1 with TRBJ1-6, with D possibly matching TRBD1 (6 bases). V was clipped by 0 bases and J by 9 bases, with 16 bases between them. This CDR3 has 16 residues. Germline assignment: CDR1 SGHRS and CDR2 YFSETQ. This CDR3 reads CASSLGPGTWVSPLHF. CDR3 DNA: TGCGCCAGCAGCTTGGGGCCGGGGACATGGGTTTCACCCCTCCACTTT.

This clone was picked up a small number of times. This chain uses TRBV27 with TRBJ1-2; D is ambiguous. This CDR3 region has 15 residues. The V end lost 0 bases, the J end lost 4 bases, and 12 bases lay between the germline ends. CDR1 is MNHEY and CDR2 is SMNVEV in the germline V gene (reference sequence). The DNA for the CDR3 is TGTGCCAGCAGTTTATCTACAGTGCCTATCTATGGCTACACCTTC. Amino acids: CASSLSTVPIYGYTF.

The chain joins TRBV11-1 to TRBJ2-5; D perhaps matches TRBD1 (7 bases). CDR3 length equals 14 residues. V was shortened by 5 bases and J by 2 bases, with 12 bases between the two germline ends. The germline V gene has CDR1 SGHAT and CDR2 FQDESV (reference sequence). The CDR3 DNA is TGTGCCAGCAGCCCACAGGGGAGGCAAGAGACCCAGTACTTC. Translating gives CASSPQGRQETQYF. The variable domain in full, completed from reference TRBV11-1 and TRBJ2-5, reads EAEVAQSPRYKITEKSQAVAFWCDPISGHATLYWYRQILGQGPELLVQFQDESVVDDSQLPKDRFSAERLKGVDSTLKIQPAELGDSAMYLCASSPQGRQETQYFGPGTRLLVL.

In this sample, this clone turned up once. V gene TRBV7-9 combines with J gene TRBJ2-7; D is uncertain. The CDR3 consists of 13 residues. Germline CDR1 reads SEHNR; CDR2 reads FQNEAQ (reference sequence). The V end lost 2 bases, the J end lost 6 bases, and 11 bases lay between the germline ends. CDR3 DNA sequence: TGTGCCAGCAGCTTAAACAGCCGCCGCGAGCAGTACTTC. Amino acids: CASSLNSRREQYF.

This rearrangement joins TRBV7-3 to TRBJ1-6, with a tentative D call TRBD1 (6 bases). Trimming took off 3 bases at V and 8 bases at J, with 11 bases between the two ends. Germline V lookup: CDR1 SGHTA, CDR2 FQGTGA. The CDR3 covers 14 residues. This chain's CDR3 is CASSFRGWDSPLHF. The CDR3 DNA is TGTGCCAGCAGCTTCAGGGGATGGGATTCACCCCTCCACTTT.

The CDR3 DNA sequence: TGTGCCAGTAGTCCCCAGACAGGGTTGTACGAGCAGTACTTC. It yields the protein CASSPQTGLYEQYF. The chain is built from TRBV19 and TRBJ2-7; 7 bases agree with TRBD1. Germline-derived CDR1 and CDR2 are LNHDA and SQIVND (reference sequence). The V segment lost 5 bases and the J segment 4 bases; nucleotides outside the gene matches: 8. The CDR3 has 14 amino acids.